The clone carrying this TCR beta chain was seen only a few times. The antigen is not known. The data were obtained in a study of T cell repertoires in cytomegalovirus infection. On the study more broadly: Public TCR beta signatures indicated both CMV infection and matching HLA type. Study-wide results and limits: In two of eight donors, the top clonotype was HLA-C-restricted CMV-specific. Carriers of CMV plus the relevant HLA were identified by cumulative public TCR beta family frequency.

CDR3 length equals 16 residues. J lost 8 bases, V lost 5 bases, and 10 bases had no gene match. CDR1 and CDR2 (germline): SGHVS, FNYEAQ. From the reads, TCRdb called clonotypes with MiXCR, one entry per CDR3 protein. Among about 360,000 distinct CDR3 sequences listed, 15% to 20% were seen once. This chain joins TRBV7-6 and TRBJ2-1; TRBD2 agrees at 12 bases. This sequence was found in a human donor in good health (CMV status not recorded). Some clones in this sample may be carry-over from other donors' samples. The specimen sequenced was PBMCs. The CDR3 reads CASSLRLAGAHDEQFF. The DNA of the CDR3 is TGTGCCAGCAGCCTCCGACTAGCGGGGGCCCACGATGAGCAGTTCTTC.